A single T cell receptor (beta chain) is shown here with its context. The read terminates 3 residues ahead of where the CDR3 ends, so the germline J gene completes it. The sample comes from a study of T cells in women clearing cervical HPV infection. CDR1 SGHVS and CDR2 FQNEAQ come from the germline V gene. The CDR3 is 14 residues long. Repertoires were generated with immunoSEQ multiplex PCR, while TCRdb's copy carries only in-frame clones and drops some. The sample holds approximately 39,000 clones. All donors had a single incident cervical HPV16 infection, not prevalent. The chain has TRBV7-8 and TRBJ2-3; 9 nucleotides align to TRBD1. The material sequenced was blood buffy coat. The sequence was obtained from a woman between 18 and 70 years old with a cervical HPV16 infection that either progressed to CIN3+ or cleared (not recorded which). CDR3 bases read: TGTGCCAGCAGCACGCACCGGGACAGGGAGACG. As protein: CASSTHRDRET. In full, the CDR3 is CASSTHRDRETQYF.